This T cell receptor (beta chain) appears in the sequencing data of a study of cytomegalovirus exposure and HLA in healthy donors. Overall study: An analysis done earlier identified 100 million to 140 million unique TCR beta sequences from approximately 200 million T cells.

Vbeta (60) and Jbeta (13) primers were used in the PCR. The data were produced by immunoSEQ multiplex PCR, yet TCRdb's version contains in-frame clones alone and is incomplete. Here the sample spans over 50,000 clones, around 83% being singletons. All donors participated as healthy donors of bone marrow. The CDR3 covers 15 residues. J gave up 2 bases and V 3 bases, and 10 bases lay outside the gene matches. The germline V gene has CDR1 GTSNPN and CDR2 SVGIG (reference sequence). Notes on this clone: The antigen is unknown.

Study-wide results and caveats: In a later analysis, at a false discovery rate of 0.05, approximately 18,000 TCR beta sequences were associated with HLA alleles.

The sequence was obtained from a man aged 35-49 years in good health and CMV-seronegative. The rearrangement links TRBV30 to TRBJ2-7; TRBD1 agrees at 7 bases. Sequenced input: PBMCs. CDR3 nucleotides: TGTGCCTGGAGGGAAATCGACAGGGCCCCCTACGAGCAGTACTTC. Translated, it gives CAWREIDRAPYEQYF.